This paragraph reports one T cell receptor (beta chain). Its specificity is unknown. This CDR3 comprises 13 residues. The germline CDR1 and CDR2 sequences are SGHTA and FQGTGA. The V and J ends lost 0 bases and 5 bases respectively, with 5 bases between them. This record comes from a study of post-analysis software for immune sequencing data. Study information: The study covered relapsing-remitting, secondary progressive and progressive-relapsing courses of multiple sclerosis. Notes on the study in general: Multiple sclerosis patients showed significantly lower normalized Chao1 diversity than controls did. With TRBV5-6, TRBV5-1 and TRBV20-1 included, five TRBV segments were more frequent in patients than in controls.

Unique molecular identifiers were present in the TCR beta cDNA libraries. From the PCR reads, TCRdb called clonotypes with MiXCR, one entry per CDR3 protein. The repertoire holds roughly 430,000 distinct CDR3 sequences, with 30% to 40% as singletons. Source material: blood. The genes are TRBV7-3 and TRBJ2-1; unclear D gene. The receptor was isolated from a girl under 10 years old with multiple sclerosis. CDR3 residues: CASSLTKNNEQFF. CDR3 nucleotides: TGTGCCAGCAGCTTAACGAAAAACAATGAGCAGTTCTTC.